The entry below gives a single T cell receptor beta chain sequence along with its context. Clones were read by immunoSEQ multiplex PCR, and TCRdb kept only the in-frame ones, dropping some. In the table there are around 32,000 clones, 91% of which are singletons. The record originates from a study of T cell changes during pregnancy in multiple sclerosis. Germline V gene lookup returns CDR1 WSHSY and CDR2 SAAADI. This CDR3 is 19 amino acids long. V shed 0 bases, J shed 0 bases, and the junction held 8 bases outside the gene matches. This sequence joins TRBV10-2 and TRBJ2-1; 10 bases match TRBD2. This receptor was identified in a female donor in good health, enrolled as a control in a pregnancy study. The source was CD8+ T cells from peripheral blood mononuclear cells, collected in the second trimester of pregnancy. CDR3 loop: CASSESPSGGPSSYNEQFF. The CDR3 coding sequence is TGCGCCAGCAGTGAGTCCCCTAGCGGGGGCCCTAGCTCCTACAATGAGCAGTTCTTC.